This T cell receptor beta chain was captured in a study of early T cells in non-severe SARS-CoV-2 infection. This clonotype was recorded many times. The CDR3 totals 12 residues. Germline V gene data show CDR1 as MNHNY and CDR2 as SVGAGI (reference sequence). Trimming stripped 5 bases from V and 7 bases from J, with 9 bases between. TCRdb processed the 5' RACE reads anew with MiXCR; each CDR3 protein has one entry. This sample has 60,000 to 70,000 distinct CDR3 sequences, with around 5.7% found just once. The TCR was taken from an adult who was a healthcare worker with PCR-confirmed SARS-CoV-2 infection or an uninfected control (not recorded which). The specimen was whole blood, collected at baseline. V usage is TRBV6-6 and J usage is TRBJ1-5, with a possible D match to TRBD1 (5 bases). CDR3 in amino acids: CASSPGRQPQHF. CDR3 nucleotides: TGTGCCAGCAGTCCAGGGAGGCAGCCCCAGCATTTT.